Following are 6 T cell receptor beta chains from one sample sequenced in a study of vaccination and CD4 T cells after COVID-19. CD4+ T cells that had been cultured provided DNA sequenced with the Oncomine TCR Beta short-read assay. TCRdb processed the PCR reads anew with MiXCR; each CDR3 protein has one entry. The table lists roughly 9,600 distinct CDR3 sequences, about 26% of them singletons. Their antigens are not known. Treatment defined: approximately 11-day PBMC culture with coronavirus spike peptide pools or control peptides (ViraFEST assay). The input for sequencing was CD4+ T cells from blood, cultured in vitro, taken after SARS-CoV-2 vaccination. These receptors were collected from a human donor who had recovered from COVID-19.

This clonotype was picked up a small number of times. This chain connects TRBV7-2 to TRBJ2-7, with 7 bases matching TRBD2. Trimming at V came to 5 bases and at J to 0 bases, leaving 10 bases not matched to a gene. Germline values: CDR1 SGHTA, CDR2 FQGNSA. The CDR3 contains 16 residues. Here the CDR3 reads CASSHRLSGNSYEQYF. The CDR3 nucleotides read TGTGCCAGCAGCCATAGACTGAGCGGGAACTCCTACGAGCAGTACTTC. Full variable domain (outside the CDR3, taken from reference TRBV7-2 and TRBJ2-7): GAGVSQSPSNKVTEKGKDVELRCDPISGHTALYWYRQSLGQGLEFLIYFQGNSAPDKSGLPSDRFSAERTGGSVSTLTIQRTQQEDSAVYLCASSHRLSGNSYEQYFGPGTRLTVT.

The V call is TRBV28, the J call TRBJ1-3, with a weak D call TRBD1 (5 bases). Trimming took 6 bases from V and 0 from J, leaving 12 bases between them. This CDR3 region has 15 residues. Germline V gene lookup returns CDR1 MDHEN and CDR2 SYDVKM. The CDR3 DNA sequence: TGTGCCAGCAGGTGGGGGAGGGCCTCTGGAAACACCATATATTTT. Translated: CASRWGRASGNTIYF.

The rearrangement links TRBV7-2 to TRBJ2-1; unclear D gene. CDR1 is SGHTA, CDR2 FQGNSA, per germline. Trimming pared 8 bases from V and 2 bases from J, leaving 10 bases between. CDR3 length: 13 amino acids. The CDR3 here is CASLFPPYNEQFF. The CDR3, as DNA: TGTGCCAGCCTATTCCCTCCCTACAATGAGCAGTTCTTC.

This clonotype is medium-sized within its sample. The rearrangement joins TRBV10-2 to TRBJ2-2; possibly TRBD2 for D (6 bases). Germline V gene lookup returns CDR1 WSHSY and CDR2 SAAADI. The CDR3 extends over 15 amino acids. The germline V and J ends were trimmed by 8 bases and 2 bases, with 15 bases remaining between them. The CDR3 DNA sequence: TGCGCCAGCCAGCGAGTGGGAGGAAACACCGGGGAGCTGTTTTTT. It specifies CASQRVGGNTGELFF.

In its sample, this clonotype ranks as medium-sized. The chain carries TRBV6-1 and TRBJ1-6; D might be TRBD1 (6 bases). CDR3 size: 16 residues. V lost 6 bases and J lost 8, with 20 bases in between. Germline V gene sequence: CDR1 MNHNS, CDR2 SASEGT. For the CDR3, the DNA is TGTGCCAGCAGCGCTATGCCCCGACCAGGGGATTCACCCCTCCACTTT. Its protein product is CASSAMPRPGDSPLHF.

This clonotype has only a few counts. The chain employs TRBV7-3 and TRBJ1-2; unclear D gene. CDR1 and CDR2 from the germline V gene are SGHTA and FQGTGA. Trimming removed 0 bases at V and 6 bases at J, with 14 bases between. This CDR3 is built from 15 residues. The CDR3 DNA sequence: TGTGCCAGCAGCTTAACCCCGGTGACGGGTAATGGCTACACCTTC. This sequence encodes CASSLTPVTGNGYTF.